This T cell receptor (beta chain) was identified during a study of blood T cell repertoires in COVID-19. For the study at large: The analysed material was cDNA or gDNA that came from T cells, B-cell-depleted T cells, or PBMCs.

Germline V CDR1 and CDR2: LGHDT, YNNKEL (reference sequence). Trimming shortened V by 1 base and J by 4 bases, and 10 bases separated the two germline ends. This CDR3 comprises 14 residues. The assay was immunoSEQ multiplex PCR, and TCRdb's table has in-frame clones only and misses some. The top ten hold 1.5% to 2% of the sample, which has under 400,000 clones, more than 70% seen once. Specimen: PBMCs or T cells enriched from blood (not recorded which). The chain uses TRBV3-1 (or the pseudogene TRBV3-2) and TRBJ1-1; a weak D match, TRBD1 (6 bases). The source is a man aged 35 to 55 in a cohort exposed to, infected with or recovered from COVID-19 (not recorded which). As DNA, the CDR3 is TGTGCCAGCAGCCAAGGTGGACAGTCCACTGAAGCTTTCTTT. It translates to CASSQGGQSTEAFF.